This T cell receptor beta chain was sequenced for a study of T cell responses to AZD1222 COVID-19 vaccine. V lost 2 bases, J lost 16 bases, and 21 bases lay in between. CDR1 MNHNS and CDR2 SASEGT come from the germline V gene. This CDR3 has 15 residues. Profiled with immunoSEQ multiplex PCR; TCRdb holds only in-frame clones, not every one. This table has under 200,000 clones, 92% appearing once. This clone showed up just once. The antigen remains unidentified. Broader study findings: It should be noted that donors were predominantly white British and more often female, and clonal diversity was possibly underestimated. Breadth and depth of Spike-specific TCRs rose after two AZD1222 doses.

This clonotype originated in an adult in good health. The material was peripheral blood, obtained on day 0 of MenACWY control vaccination. J is TRBJ1-6 and V is TRBV6-1; D might be TRBD1 (6 bases). For the CDR3, the DNA is TGTGCCAGCAGTGAACTAGGGGGGATTCCGGGATCACTCCACTTT. It is translated as CASSELGGIPGSLHF.